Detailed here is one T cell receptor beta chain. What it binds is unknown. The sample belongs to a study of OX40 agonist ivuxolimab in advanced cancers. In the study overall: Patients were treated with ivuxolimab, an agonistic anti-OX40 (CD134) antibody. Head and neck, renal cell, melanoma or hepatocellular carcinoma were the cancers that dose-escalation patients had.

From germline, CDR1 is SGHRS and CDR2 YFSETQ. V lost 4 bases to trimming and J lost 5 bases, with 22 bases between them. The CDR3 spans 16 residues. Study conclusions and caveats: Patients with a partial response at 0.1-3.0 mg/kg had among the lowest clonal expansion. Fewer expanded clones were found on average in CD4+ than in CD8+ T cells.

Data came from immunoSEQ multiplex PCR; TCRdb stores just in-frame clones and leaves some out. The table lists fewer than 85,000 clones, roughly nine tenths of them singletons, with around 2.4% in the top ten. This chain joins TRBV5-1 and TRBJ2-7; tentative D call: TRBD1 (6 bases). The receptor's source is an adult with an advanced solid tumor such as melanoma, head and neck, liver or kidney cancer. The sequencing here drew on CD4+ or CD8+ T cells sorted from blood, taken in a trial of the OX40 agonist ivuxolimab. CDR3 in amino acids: CASSPQDRPLVDEQYF. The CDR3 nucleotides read TGCGCCAGCAGCCCCCAAGACAGGCCCCTTGTGGACGAGCAGTACTTC.